In this sample, the clone carrying this T cell receptor (beta chain) turned up many times. Its antigen is unidentified. This specimen comes from a study of T-cell reconstitution after alpha-beta-depleted transplantation in children. The study, taken as a whole, reports: Reportedly, alpha-beta T cells present about two months post-transplant originated from several hundred expanded clones of graft origin.

Unique molecular identifiers were built into the TCRbeta library. Via MiXCR, TCRdb re-called the PCR reads, giving one row per CDR3 protein. The repertoire holds around 110,000 distinct CDR3 sequences, with under 13% as singletons. Germline V CDR1 and CDR2: SQVTM, ANQGSEA. The V and J ends lost 7 bases and 5 bases, in that order; junction bases with no gene match: 14. The CDR3 consists of 16 residues. This chain uses TRBV29-1 with TRBJ2-1; 10 bases align to TRBD2. The sequenced sample was PBMCs, obtained before TCRalphabeta/CD19-depleted stem cell transplant. The sequence was obtained from a boy younger than 10 with acute lymphoblastic leukemia, due to receive a stem cell transplant. The CDR3 here is CSARTSGVLGHNEQFF. The CDR3 bases are TGCAGCGCGAGGACTAGCGGCGTTTTGGGCCACAATGAGCAGTTCTTC.